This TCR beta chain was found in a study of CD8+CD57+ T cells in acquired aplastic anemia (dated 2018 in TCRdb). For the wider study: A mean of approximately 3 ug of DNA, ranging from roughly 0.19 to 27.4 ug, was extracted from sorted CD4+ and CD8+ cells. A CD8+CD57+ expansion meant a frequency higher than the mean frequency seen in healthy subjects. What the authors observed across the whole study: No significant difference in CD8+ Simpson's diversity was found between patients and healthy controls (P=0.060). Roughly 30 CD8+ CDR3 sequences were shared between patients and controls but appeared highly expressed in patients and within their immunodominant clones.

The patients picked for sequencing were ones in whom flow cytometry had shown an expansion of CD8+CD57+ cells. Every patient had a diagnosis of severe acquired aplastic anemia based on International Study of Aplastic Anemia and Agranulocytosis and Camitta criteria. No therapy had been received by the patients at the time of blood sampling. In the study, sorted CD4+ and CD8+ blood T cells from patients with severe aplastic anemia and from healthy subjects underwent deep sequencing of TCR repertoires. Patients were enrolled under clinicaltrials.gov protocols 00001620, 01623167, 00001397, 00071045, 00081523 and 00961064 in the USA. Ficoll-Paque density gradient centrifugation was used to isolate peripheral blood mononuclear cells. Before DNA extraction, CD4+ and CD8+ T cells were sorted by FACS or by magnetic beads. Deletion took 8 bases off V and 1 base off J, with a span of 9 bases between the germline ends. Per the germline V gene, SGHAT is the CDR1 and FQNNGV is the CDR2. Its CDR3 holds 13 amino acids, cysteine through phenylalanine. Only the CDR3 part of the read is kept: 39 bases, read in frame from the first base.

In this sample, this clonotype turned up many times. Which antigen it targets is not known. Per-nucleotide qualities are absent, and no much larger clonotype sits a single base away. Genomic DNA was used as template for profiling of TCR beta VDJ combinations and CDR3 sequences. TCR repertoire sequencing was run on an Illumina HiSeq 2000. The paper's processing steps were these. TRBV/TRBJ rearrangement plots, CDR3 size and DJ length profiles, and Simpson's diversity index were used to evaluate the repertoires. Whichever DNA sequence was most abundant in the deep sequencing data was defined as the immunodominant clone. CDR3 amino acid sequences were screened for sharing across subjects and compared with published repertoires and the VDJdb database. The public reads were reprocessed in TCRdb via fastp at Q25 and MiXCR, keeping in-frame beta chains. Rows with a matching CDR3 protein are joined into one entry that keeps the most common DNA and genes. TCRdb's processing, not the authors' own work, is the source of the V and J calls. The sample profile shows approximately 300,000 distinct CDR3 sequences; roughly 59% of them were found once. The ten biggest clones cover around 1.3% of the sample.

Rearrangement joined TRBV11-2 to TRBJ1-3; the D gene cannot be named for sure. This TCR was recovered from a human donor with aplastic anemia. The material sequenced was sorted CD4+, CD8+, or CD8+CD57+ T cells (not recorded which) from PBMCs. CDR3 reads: CASPAGSGNTIYF. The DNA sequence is TGTGCCAGCCCGGCCGGGTCTGGAAACACCATATATTTT.